The 3 T cell receptor beta chains reported below all come from one sample, sequenced in a study of blood T cell repertoires in COVID-19. Generated by immunoSEQ multiplex PCR, the TCRdb table keeps only in-frame clones and is missing some. This table holds approximately 90,000 clones, 78% found once. Sequencing was performed on peripheral blood. The receptor source for this set is a man between 65 and 79 years old with COVID-19, enrolled during active disease.

The V call is TRBV5-1, the J call TRBJ2-2, with TRBD2 identical over 8 bases. This CDR3 has 13 residues. V trimming: 4 bases; J trimming: 4 bases; junction bases outside the gene matches: 0. From germline, CDR1 is SGHRS and CDR2 YFSETQ. The DNA of the CDR3 is TGCGCCAGCAGCAGCGGGAGCACCGGGGAGCTGTTTTTT. Protein: CASSSGSTGELFF.

The chain employs TRBV11-3 and TRBJ2-3; D may be TRBD2 (5 bases). Germline-derived CDR1 and CDR2 are SGHNT and YENEEA. CDR3 size: 15 residues. With 3 bases removed from V and 2 bases from J, the gap between germline ends came to 12 bases. CDR3 coding DNA: TGTGCCAGCAGCTTGCGCGCGGGCTCCACAGATACGCAGTATTTT. It is translated as CASSLRAGSTDTQYF.

This clone was seen at least ten times. This chain uses TRBV11-2 with TRBJ2-7; 9 bases match TRBD1. The CDR3 runs 14 residues. V lost 3 bases, J lost 2 bases, and 2 bases stayed unmatched. Germline CDR1 is SGHAT and CDR2 is FQNNGV. The chain's CDR3 is CASSLGQGPYEQYF. CDR3 bases: TGTGCCAGCAGCTTGGGACAGGGACCCTACGAGCAGTACTTC.